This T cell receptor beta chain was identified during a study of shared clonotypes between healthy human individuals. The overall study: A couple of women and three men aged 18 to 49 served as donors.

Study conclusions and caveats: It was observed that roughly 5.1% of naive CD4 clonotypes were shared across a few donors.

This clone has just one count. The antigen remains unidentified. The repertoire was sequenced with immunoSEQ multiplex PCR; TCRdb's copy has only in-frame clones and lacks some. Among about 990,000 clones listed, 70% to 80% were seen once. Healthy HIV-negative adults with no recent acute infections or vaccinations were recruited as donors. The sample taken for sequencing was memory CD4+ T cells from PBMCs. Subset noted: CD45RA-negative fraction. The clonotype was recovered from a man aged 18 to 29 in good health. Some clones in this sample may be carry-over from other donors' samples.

DNA of the CDR3: TGTGCCAGCAGCCAGGCTACAGGGGACGGCTACACCTTC. Translating it yields CASSQATGDGYTF. The chain uses TRBV4-2 and TRBJ1-2; 7 positions agree with TRBD1. V shed 3 bases and J 8 bases; nucleotides not matched to a gene: 6. The CDR3 totals 13 residues. Germline V gene data show CDR1 as LGHNA and CDR2 as YNFKEQ.